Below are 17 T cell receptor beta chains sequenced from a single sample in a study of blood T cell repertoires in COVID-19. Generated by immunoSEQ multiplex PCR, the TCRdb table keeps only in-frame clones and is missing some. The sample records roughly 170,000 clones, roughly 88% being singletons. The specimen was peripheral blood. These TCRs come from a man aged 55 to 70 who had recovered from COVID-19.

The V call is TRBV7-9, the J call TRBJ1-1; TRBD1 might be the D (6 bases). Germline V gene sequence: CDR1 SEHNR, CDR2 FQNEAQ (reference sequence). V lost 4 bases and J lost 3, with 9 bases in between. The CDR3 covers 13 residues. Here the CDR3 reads CASSSGQYTEAFF. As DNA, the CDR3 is TGTGCCAGCAGCTCAGGACAGTACACTGAAGCTTTCTTT. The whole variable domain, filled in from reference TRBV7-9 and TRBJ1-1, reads DTGVSQNPRHKITKRGQNVTFRCDPISEHNRLYWYRQTLGQGPEFLTYFQNEAQLEKSRLLSDRFSAERPKGSFSTLEIQRTEQGDSAMYLCASSSGQYTEAFFGQGTRLTVV.

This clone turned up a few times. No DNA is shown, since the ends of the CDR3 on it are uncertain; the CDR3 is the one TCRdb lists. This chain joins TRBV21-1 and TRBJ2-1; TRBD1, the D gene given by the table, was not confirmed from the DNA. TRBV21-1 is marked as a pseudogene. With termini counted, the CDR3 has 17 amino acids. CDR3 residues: CASSKGVAGGSISEQFF.

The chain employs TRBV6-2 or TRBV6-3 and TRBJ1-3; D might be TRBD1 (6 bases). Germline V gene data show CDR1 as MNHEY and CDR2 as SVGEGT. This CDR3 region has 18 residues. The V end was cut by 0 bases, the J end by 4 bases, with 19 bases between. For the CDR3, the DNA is TGTGCCAGCAGTTACTCGAGGGGGTCTTCGAGAGCGGGAAACACCATATATTTT. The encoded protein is CASSYSRGSSRAGNTIYF.

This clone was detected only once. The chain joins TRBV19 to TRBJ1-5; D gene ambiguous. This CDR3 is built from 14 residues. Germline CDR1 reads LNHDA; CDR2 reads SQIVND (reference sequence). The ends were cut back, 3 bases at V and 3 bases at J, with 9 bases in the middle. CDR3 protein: CASSMSVYNQPQHF. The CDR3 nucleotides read TGTGCCAGTAGTATGTCAGTATACAATCAGCCCCAGCATTTT.

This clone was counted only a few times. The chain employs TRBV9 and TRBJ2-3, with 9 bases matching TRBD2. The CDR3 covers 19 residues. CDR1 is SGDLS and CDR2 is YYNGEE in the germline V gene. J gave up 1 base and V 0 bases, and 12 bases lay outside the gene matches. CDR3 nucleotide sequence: TGTGCCAGCAGCGTAGAGGGGGTAGCGGGGGACCTCGGCACAGATACGCAGTATTTT. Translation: CASSVEGVAGDLGTDTQYF. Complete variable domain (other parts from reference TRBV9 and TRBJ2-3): DSGVTQTPKHLITATGQRVTLRCSPRSGDLSVYWYQQSLDQGLQFLIQYYNGEERAKGNILERFSAQQFPDLHSELNLSSLELGDSALYFCASSVEGVAGDLGTDTQYFGPGTRLTVL.

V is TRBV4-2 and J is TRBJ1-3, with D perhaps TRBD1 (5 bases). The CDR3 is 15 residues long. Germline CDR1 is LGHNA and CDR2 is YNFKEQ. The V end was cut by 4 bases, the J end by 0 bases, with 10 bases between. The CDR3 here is CASSRSTVSGNTIYF. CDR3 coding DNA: TGTGCCAGCAGCCGATCGACAGTCTCTGGAAACACCATATATTTT.

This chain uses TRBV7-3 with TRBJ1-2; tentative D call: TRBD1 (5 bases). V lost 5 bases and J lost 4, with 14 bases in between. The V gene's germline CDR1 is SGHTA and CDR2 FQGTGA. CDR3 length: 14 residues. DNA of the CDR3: TGTGCCAGCAGCATAAACAGGAGATTCTATGGCTACACCTTC. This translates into CASSINRRFYGYTF.

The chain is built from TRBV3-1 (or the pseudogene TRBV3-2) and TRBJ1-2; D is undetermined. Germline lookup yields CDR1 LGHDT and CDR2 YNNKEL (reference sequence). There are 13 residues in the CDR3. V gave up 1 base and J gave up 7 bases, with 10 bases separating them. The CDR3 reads CASSQGERGGYTF. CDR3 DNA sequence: TGTGCCAGCAGCCAAGGGGAACGGGGTGGCTACACCTTC.

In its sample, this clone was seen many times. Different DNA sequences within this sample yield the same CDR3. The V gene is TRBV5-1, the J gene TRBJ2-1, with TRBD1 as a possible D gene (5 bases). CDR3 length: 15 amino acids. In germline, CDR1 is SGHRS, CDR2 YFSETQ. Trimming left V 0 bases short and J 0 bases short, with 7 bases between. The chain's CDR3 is CASSLEQGSYNEQFF. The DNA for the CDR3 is TGCGCCAGCAGCTTGGAGCAGGGCTCCTACAATGAGCAGTTCTTC.

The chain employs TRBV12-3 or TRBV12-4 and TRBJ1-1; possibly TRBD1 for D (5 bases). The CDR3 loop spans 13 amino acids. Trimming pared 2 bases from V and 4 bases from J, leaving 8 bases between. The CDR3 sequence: CASSLMGGTEAFF. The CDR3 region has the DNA TGTGCCAGCAGTTTAATGGGGGGCACTGAAGCTTTCTTT.

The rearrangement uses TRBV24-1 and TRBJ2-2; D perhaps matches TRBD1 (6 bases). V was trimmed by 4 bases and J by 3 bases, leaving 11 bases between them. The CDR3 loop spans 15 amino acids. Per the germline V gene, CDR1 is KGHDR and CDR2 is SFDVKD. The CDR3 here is CATSDPRQDTGELFF. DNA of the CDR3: TGTGCCACCAGTGACCCTCGACAGGACACCGGGGAGCTGTTTTTT.

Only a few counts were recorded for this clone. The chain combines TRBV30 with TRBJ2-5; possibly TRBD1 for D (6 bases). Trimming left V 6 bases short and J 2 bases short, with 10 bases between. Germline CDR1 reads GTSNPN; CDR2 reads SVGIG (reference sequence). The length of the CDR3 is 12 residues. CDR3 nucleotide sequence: TGTGCCTGTGTTACAGGGCAAGAGACCCAGTACTTC. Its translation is CACVTGQETQYF. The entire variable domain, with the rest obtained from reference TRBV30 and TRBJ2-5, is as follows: SQTIHQWPATLVQPVGSPLSLECTVEGTSNPNLYWYRQAAGRGLQLLFYSVGIGQISSEVPQNLSASRPQDRQFILSSKKLLLSDSGFYLCACVTGQETQYFGPGTRLLVL.

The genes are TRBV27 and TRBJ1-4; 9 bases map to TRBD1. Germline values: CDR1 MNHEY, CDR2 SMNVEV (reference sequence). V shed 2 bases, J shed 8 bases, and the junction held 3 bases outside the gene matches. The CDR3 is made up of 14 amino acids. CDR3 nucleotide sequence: TGTGCCAGCAGTTTACAGGGACAGGGAGAAAAACTGTTTTTT. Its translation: CASSLQGQGEKLFF.

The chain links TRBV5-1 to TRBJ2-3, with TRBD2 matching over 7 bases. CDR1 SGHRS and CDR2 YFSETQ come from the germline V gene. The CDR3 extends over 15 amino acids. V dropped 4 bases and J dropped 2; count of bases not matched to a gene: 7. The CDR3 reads CASSITGGNTDTQYF. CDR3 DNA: TGCGCCAGCAGCATCACCGGGGGGAACACAGATACGCAGTATTTT.

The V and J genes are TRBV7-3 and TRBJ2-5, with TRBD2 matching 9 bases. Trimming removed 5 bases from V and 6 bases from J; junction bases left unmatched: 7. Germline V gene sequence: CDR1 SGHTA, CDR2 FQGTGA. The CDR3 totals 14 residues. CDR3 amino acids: CASSLLAGEKTQYF. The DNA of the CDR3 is TGTGCCAGCAGCCTATTAGCGGGGGAGAAGACCCAGTACTTC. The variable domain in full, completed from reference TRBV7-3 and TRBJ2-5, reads GAGVSQTPSNKVTEKGKYVELRCDPISGHTALYWYRQSLGQGPEFLIYFQGTGAADDSGLPNDRFFAVRPEGSVSTLKIQRTERGDSAVYLCASSLLAGEKTQYFGPGTRLLVL.

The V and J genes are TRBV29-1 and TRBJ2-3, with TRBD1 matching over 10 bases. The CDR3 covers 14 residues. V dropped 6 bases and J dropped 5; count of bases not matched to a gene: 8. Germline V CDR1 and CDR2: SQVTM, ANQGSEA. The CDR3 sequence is CSVDRTGGLDTQYF. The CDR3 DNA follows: TGCAGCGTCGACCGGACAGGGGGGTTAGATACGCAGTATTTT.

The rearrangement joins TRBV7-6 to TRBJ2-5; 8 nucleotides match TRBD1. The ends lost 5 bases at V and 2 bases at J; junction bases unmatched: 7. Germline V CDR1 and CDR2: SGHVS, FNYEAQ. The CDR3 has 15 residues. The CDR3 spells CASSKTRTGQETQYF. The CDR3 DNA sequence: TGTGCCAGCAGCAAAACCCGGACAGGGCAAGAGACCCAGTACTTC.